These 16 T cell receptor beta chains were sequenced from one sample in a study of shared clonotypes between healthy human individuals. Data came from immunoSEQ multiplex PCR; TCRdb stores just in-frame clones and leaves some out. Of roughly 1,100,000 clones detected, 60% to 80% appear once; the ten largest clones hold nearly 1.5%. Sample: memory CD4+ T cells sorted from blood. The subset: CD45RA-negative fraction. These receptors were collected from a man between 18 and 35 years old in good health.

The V call is TRBV7-2, the J call TRBJ2-1; 13 bases agree with TRBD2. Germline CDR1 and CDR2: SGHTA and FQGNSA. V gave up 6 bases and J gave up 4 bases; unmatched junction bases: 3. CDR3 size: 15 residues. The DNA of the CDR3 is TGTGCCAGCAGATGGACTAGCGGGAGTTACAATGAGCAGTTCTTC. Translation: CASRWTSGSYNEQFF.

The V and J genes are TRBV30 and TRBJ2-5, with 7 nucleotides matching TRBD1. Trimming cost V 2 bases and J 12 bases; bases outside gene matches: 12. CDR3 size: 13 residues. The germline V gene has CDR1 GTSNPN and CDR2 SVGIG (reference sequence). The CDR3 DNA sequence: TGTGCCTGGAGTTCACCGGGACAGAGAAATGAGTACTTC. Residues: CAWSSPGQRNEYF. The variable domain in full, with the rest retrieved from reference TRBV30 and TRBJ2-5, is SQTIHQWPATLVQPVGSPLSLECTVEGTSNPNLYWYRQAAGRGLQLLFYSVGIGQISSEVPQNLSASRPQDRQFILSSKKLLLSDSGFYLCAWSSPGQRNEYFGPGTRLLVL.

This clone was seen once. V usage is TRBV4-3 and J usage is TRBJ2-1, with TRBD2 matching 10 bases. V shed 3 bases, J shed 2 bases, and the junction held 7 bases outside the gene matches. The CDR3 runs 17 residues. Germline V lookup: CDR1 LGHNA, CDR2 YSLEER. CDR3 nucleotides: TGCGCCAGCAGCCAGGGGATGGGGACTAGCGCCTACAATGAGCAGTTCTTC. Protein: CASSQGMGTSAYNEQFF.

This sequence joins TRBV5-8 and TRBJ2-3; D is ambiguous. V lost 4 bases and J lost 0, with 6 bases in between. CDR1 SGHTS and CDR2 YDEGEE come from the germline V gene. CDR3 size: 13 residues. CDR3 amino acids: CASSPYSTDTQYF. CDR3 DNA sequence: TGTGCCAGCAGCCCCTACAGCACAGATACGCAGTATTTT.

The chain recombines TRBV27 with TRBJ2-2; TRBD2 might be the D (5 bases). V lost 0 bases and J lost 0, with 8 bases in between. This CDR3 is 16 amino acids long. CDR1 is MNHEY and CDR2 is SMNVEV in the germline V gene (reference sequence). The CDR3 protein is CASSLSSAANTGELFF. The CDR3 DNA sequence: TGTGCCAGCAGTTTATCTAGCGCTGCGAACACCGGGGAGCTGTTTTTT.

The rearrangement joins TRBV18 to TRBJ2-3, with 14 bases lining up with TRBD2. CDR1 and CDR2 from the germline V gene are KGHSH and LQKENI. Losses at the gene ends were 1 base for V and 0 bases for J; bases not matched to a gene: 12. The CDR3 has 21 amino acids. CDR3 sequence (DNA): TGTGCCAGCTCACCACGGAGGGGAGGACTAGCGGGGGGCACGAGCACAGATACGCAGTATTTT. Translating gives CASSPRRGGLAGGTSTDTQYF.

This chain joins TRBV11-2 and TRBJ1-1, with D perhaps matching TRBD1 (5 bases). Trimming left V 1 base short and J 6 bases short, with 9 bases between. Germline V gene data show CDR1 as SGHAT and CDR2 as FQNNGV. CDR3 length: 13 amino acids. The CDR3 spells CASSLGRVPEAFF. The DNA for the CDR3 is TGTGCCAGCAGCTTAGGCAGGGTACCTGAAGCTTTCTTT.

The chain links TRBV5-1 to TRBJ2-2; TRBD2 matches at 9 bases. The V and J ends lost 0 bases and 8 bases, in that order; junction bases with no gene match: 5. The germline V gene has CDR1 SGHRS and CDR2 YFSETQ. The CDR3 has 15 amino acids. The CDR3 sequence is CASSLEASGMGELFF. In DNA form, the CDR3 reads TGCGCCAGCAGCTTGGAGGCTAGCGGGATGGGGGAGCTGTTTTTT.

The chain links TRBV11-2 to TRBJ2-5; a possible D gene is TRBD1 (6 bases). This CDR3 contains 13 residues. Germline assignment: CDR1 SGHAT and CDR2 FQNNGV. V dropped 5 bases and J dropped 1 base, with 8 bases sitting between them. The CDR3 nucleotides are TGTGCCAGCAGCCAGGGGTTCCAAGAGACCCAGTACTTC. Translation gives CASSQGFQETQYF.

This chain joins TRBV27 and TRBJ2-3, with D unresolved. Between the trimmed V and J ends, which lost 1 base and 7 bases, there was a span of 3 bases. CDR1 MNHEY and CDR2 SMNVEV come from the germline V gene (reference sequence). CDR3 size: 11 residues. The CDR3 DNA follows: TGTGCCAGCAGTTTATTAAATACGCAGTATTTT. Its protein product is CASSLLNTQYF.

The chain couples TRBV19 to TRBJ2-2; D possibly corresponds to TRBD2 (5 bases). This CDR3 is built from 13 residues. Germline assignment: CDR1 LNHDA and CDR2 SQIVND (reference sequence). Trimming removed 6 bases at V and 4 bases at J, with 9 bases between. This chain's CDR3 is CASRRGFTGELFF. In DNA, the CDR3 is TGTGCCAGTAGAAGAGGGTTCACCGGGGAGCTGTTTTTT.

About this clone: The junction does not match germline at one end; this may be a read error. V gene TRBV7-7 combines with J gene TRBJ2-1, with 15 bases aligning to TRBD2. The CDR3 is 14 amino acids. The V gene's germline CDR1 is SSHAT and CDR2 FNYEAQ (reference sequence). Here the CDR3 reads CASSLGLAGGEQFF. The DNA of the CDR3 is TGTGCTAGCAGCCTCGGACTAGCGGGAGGGGAGCAGTTCTTC.

The chain uses TRBV6-5 and TRBJ1-1, with D possibly being TRBD1 (5 bases). Per germline, CDR1 MNHEY and CDR2 SVGAGI. V gave up 5 bases and J gave up 3 bases, with 13 bases separating them. The CDR3 length is 14 residues. Here the CDR3 DNA reads TGTGCCAGCAGTCCGGGACCGGAGTACACTGAAGCTTTCTTT. Protein: CASSPGPEYTEAFF.

V gene TRBV28 combines with J gene TRBJ2-5, with 7 bases lining up with TRBD2. From germline, CDR1 is MDHEN and CDR2 SYDVKM. V trimming: 6 bases; J trimming: 6 bases; junction bases outside the gene matches: 7. This CDR3 contains 13 residues. The CDR3 here is CASSLPGGQTQYF. The CDR3 bases are TGTGCCAGCAGCCTCCCGGGGGGACAGACCCAGTACTTC.

Of note for this clone: A clone one base away is much larger, so this may be a read error. Other DNA sequences from this sample encode an identical CDR3 as well. CDR3 bases: TGTGCCAGCAGCCTAGGGTCCCCCTACGAGCAGTACTTC. It encodes CASSLGSPYEQYF. This chain joins TRBV11-2 and TRBJ2-7; D call uncertain. This CDR3 contains 13 residues. Germline V CDR1 and CDR2: SGHAT, FQNNGV. Deletions cut 5 bases from V and 2 bases from J, with 10 bases between.

The gene calls are TRBV2 and TRBJ1-3, with D perhaps TRBD1 (6 bases). CDR1 SNHLY and CDR2 FYNNEI come from the germline V gene. The CDR3 covers 14 residues. Trimming removed 3 bases from V and 3 bases from J, with 9 bases in between. The CDR3 loop reads CASSEQGGGNTIYF. The CDR3 DNA reads as TGTGCCAGCAGTGAGCAAGGGGGTGGAAACACCATATATTTT.